This T cell receptor beta chain derives from a study of blood T cell repertoires in COVID-19. Study in general: Samples of COVID-19 (acute and convalescent) were obtained from the United States, Italy and Spain.

Seattle cases were enrolled at active infection and followed longitudinally. TCRdb's table, derived via immunoSEQ multiplex PCR, lists solely in-frame clones and lacks some. This repertoire shows 200,000 to 300,000 clones, about nine tenths found once; its top ten account for over 0.65%. CDR3 length: 15 residues. Germline loops: CDR1 SGHAT, CDR2 FQDESV (reference sequence). The V segment lost 5 bases and the J segment 0 bases; nucleotides outside the gene matches: 2. Sequencing was carried out using peripheral blood. V gene TRBV11-1 combines with J gene TRBJ1-2; the match to TRBD1 covers 11 bases. The clonotype was recovered from a man aged 25 to 40 with COVID-19, enrolled during active disease. The CDR3 spells CASSGTGGSNYGYTF. The CDR3 bases are TGTGCCAGCAGCGGGACAGGGGGTTCTAACTATGGCTACACCTTC. Full variable domain (outside the CDR3, taken from reference TRBV11-1 and TRBJ1-2): EAEVAQSPRYKITEKSQAVAFWCDPISGHATLYWYRQILGQGPELLVQFQDESVVDDSQLPKDRFSAERLKGVDSTLKIQPAELGDSAMYLCASSGTGGSNYGYTFGSGTRLTVV.